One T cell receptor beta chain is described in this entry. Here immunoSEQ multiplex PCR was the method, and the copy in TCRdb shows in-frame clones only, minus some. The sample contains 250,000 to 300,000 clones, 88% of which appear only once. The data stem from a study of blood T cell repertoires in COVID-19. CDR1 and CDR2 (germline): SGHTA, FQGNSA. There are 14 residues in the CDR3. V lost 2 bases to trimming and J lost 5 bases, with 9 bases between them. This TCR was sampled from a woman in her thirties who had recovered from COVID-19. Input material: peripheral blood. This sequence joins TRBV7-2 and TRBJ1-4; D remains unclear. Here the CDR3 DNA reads TGTGCCAGCAGCTTAAACAGCGGGAATGAAAAACTGTTTTTT. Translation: CASSLNSGNEKLFF.